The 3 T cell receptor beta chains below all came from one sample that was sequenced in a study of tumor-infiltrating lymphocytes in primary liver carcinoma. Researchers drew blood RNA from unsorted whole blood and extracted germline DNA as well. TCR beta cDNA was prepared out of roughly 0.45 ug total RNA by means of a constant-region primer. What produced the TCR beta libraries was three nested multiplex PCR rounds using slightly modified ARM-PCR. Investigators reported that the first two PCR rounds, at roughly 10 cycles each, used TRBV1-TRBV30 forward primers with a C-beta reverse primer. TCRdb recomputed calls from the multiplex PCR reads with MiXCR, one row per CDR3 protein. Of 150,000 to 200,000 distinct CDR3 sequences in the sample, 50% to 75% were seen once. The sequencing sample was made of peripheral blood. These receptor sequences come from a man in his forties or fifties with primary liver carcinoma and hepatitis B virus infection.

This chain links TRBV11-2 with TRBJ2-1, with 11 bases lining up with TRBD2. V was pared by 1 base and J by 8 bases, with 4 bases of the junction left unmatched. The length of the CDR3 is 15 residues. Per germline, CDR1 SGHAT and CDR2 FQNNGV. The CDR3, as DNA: TGTGCCAGCAGCTTAGTAGCGGGAGGGCCCTATGAGCAGTTCTTC. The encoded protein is CASSLVAGGPYEQFF.

The CDR3 reads CASAGSGYEQYF. As DNA, the CDR3 is TGTGCCTCAGCGGGTAGCGGCTACGAGCAGTACTTC. The chain combines TRBV6-5 with TRBJ2-7; D is perhaps TRBD2 (6 bases). CDR3 size: 12 residues. The V gene's germline CDR1 is MNHEY and CDR2 SVGAGI. V gave up 11 bases and J gave up 3 bases, with 14 bases separating them.

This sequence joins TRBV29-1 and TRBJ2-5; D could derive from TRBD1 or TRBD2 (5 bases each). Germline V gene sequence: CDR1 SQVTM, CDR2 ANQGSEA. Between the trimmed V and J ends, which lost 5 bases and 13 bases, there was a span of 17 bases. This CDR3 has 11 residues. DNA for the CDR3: TGCAGCGTTCGTTCGGGGCAGATCGTGTACTTC. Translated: CSVRSGQIVYF.